One and the same sample provided the 20 T cell receptor beta chains below, sequenced in a study of CD8 T cells in Susac syndrome. The RNA, about 0.45 to 1 ug, was put through reverse transcription using random hexamers. One entry per CDR3 protein results from TCRdb running MiXCR on the immunoSEQ multiplex PCR reads. The profile covers hundreds of thousands of distinct CDR3 sequences, with 75% to 90% appearing a single time and around 0.12% taken by the ten largest. The sequenced sample was CD8+ T cells from PBMCs. These receptors came from a human donor with multiple sclerosis.

The chain combines TRBV27 with TRBJ2-1; tentative D call: TRBD2 (6 bases). Looked up from germline, CDR1 is MNHEY and CDR2 is SMNVEV (reference sequence). The germline V and J ends were trimmed by 7 bases and 4 bases, with 14 bases remaining between them. The CDR3 sequence is 14 residues long. The CDR3 coding sequence is TGTGCCAGCATAAGTATGGGGGGTTACAATGAGCAGTTCTTC. Protein product: CASISMGGYNEQFF.

The V and J genes are TRBV6-1 and TRBJ2-7; a possible D gene is TRBD1 (6 bases). This CDR3 has 15 residues. Germline CDR1 reads MNHNS; CDR2 reads SASEGT. The V and J ends lost 4 bases and 5 bases respectively, with 18 bases between them. The DNA of the CDR3 is TGTGCCAGCAGTGGAATAACAGGGTTCGGCCACGAGCAGTACTTC. Encoded protein: CASSGITGFGHEQYF.

As regards this clonotype: At one of its ends the junction is not consistent with the germline gene, which may arise from a read error. The rearrangement joins TRBV12-3 or TRBV12-4 to TRBJ1-2, with TRBD1 identical over 7 bases. The CDR3 loop spans 12 amino acids. The CDR3 reads CASSTDRQGRAF. Here the CDR3 DNA reads TGTGCCAGCAGCACAGACAGACAGGGTAGGGCTTTC.

The CDR3 sequence is CASSETIRADENEKLFF. The CDR3 DNA follows: TGTGCCAGCAGTGAAACTATAAGGGCAGATGAAAATGAAAAACTGTTTTTT. The chain joins TRBV6-1 to TRBJ1-4, with D hard to call. The ends were cut back, 2 bases at V and 5 bases at J, with 18 bases in the middle. Per the germline V gene, CDR1 is MNHNS and CDR2 is SASEGT. This CDR3 comprises 17 residues.

The chain combines TRBV5-1 with TRBJ2-5; TRBD1 aligns across 8 bases. Looked up from germline, CDR1 is SGHRS and CDR2 is YFSETQ. The J segment lost 5 bases and the V segment lost 1 base, leaving 7 bases of the junction unmatched. The length of the CDR3 is 15 residues. CDR3 sequence reads: CASSLSRGLGETQYF. The DNA of the CDR3 is TGCGCCAGCAGCTTGAGCAGGGGGCTGGGGGAGACCCAGTACTTC.

In its sample, this clonotype was seen once. This chain links TRBV20-1 with TRBJ2-7, with 11 nucleotides matching TRBD2. The CDR3 sequence is 15 residues long. Germline CDR1 and CDR2: DFQATT and SNEGSKA (reference sequence). V was pared by 5 bases and J by 1 base, with 7 bases of the junction left unmatched. CDR3 loop: CSADIAGGPSYEQYF. The CDR3 DNA sequence: TGCAGTGCTGACATAGCGGGAGGGCCTTCCTACGAGCAGTACTTC.

This clonotype was found a few times. The chain combines TRBV11-1 with TRBJ2-2, with 14 nucleotides matching TRBD2. CDR1 SGHAT and CDR2 FQDESV come from the germline V gene (reference sequence). The CDR3 spans 21 residues. With 7 bases clipped from V and 5 bases from J, the junction kept 21 bases outside the gene matches. The CDR3 here is CASTIPNRPTSGGAWTGELFF. CDR3 in DNA: TGTGCCAGCACCATACCCAACCGGCCGACTAGCGGGGGGGCCTGGACCGGGGAGCTGTTTTTT.

The chain uses TRBV6-5 and TRBJ1-1; no firm D call. CDR1 and CDR2 from the germline V gene are MNHEY and SVGAGI. This CDR3 region has 12 residues. Trimming removed 8 bases from V and 0 bases from J, with 7 bases in between. CDR3 sequence (DNA): TGTGCCAGCCACGAAGTGAACACTGAAGCTTTCTTT. Its translation: CASHEVNTEAFF.

V gene TRBV7-6 combines with J gene TRBJ2-1; D gene unclear. The CDR3 spans 12 residues. Trimming took off 5 bases at V and 10 bases at J, with 12 bases between the two ends. Germline loops: CDR1 SGHVS, CDR2 FNYEAQ. CDR3 bases: TGTGCCAGCAGCCCAACGGGTGAAGAGCAGTTCTTC. It codes for CASSPTGEEQFF.

V and J are TRBV5-1 and TRBJ1-4, with unresolved D. V was clipped by 5 bases and J by 5 bases, with 13 bases between them. Per the germline V gene, CDR1 is SGHRS and CDR2 is YFSETQ. The CDR3 contains 14 residues. The CDR3 region has the DNA TGCGCCAGCAGGTTAGGGAATGGAAATGAAAAACTGTTTTTT. Translated: CASRLGNGNEKLFF.

The gene calls are TRBV19 and TRBJ2-1, with D unresolved. This CDR3 is 18 amino acids long. The germline V and J ends were trimmed by 3 bases and 0 bases, with 18 bases remaining between them. CDR1 and CDR2 from the germline V gene are LNHDA and SQIVND (reference sequence). CDR3: CASSILPRTTLSYNEQFF. The DNA of the CDR3 is TGTGCCAGTAGTATTCTGCCCCGCACGACACTCTCCTACAATGAGCAGTTCTTC.

The J gene is TRBJ2-2, the V gene TRBV29-1; D is ambiguous. Germline-derived CDR1 and CDR2 are SQVTM and ANQGSEA. The CDR3 is made up of 11 amino acids. The V gene lost 4 bases and the J gene lost 6 bases, with 6 bases spanning the gap. The CDR3 bases are TGCAGCGTTGGACTTGCCGGGGAGCTGTTTTTT. Its protein product is CSVGLAGELFF.

This CDR3 is CASSLGPGANTEAFF. CDR3 in DNA: TGCGCCAGCAGCTTGGGGCCAGGGGCGAACACTGAAGCTTTCTTT. The chain combines TRBV5-1 with TRBJ1-1; D perhaps matches TRBD1 (6 bases). The CDR3 runs 15 residues. Germline CDR1 SGHRS, CDR2 YFSETQ. Trimming took 0 bases from V and 1 from J, leaving 10 bases between them. Drawing the rest from reference TRBV5-1 and TRBJ1-1, the complete variable domain is KAGVTQTPRYLIKTRGQQVTLSCSPISGHRSVSWYQQTPGQGLQFLFEYFSETQRNKGNFPGRFSGRQFSNSRSEMNVSTLELGDSALYLCASSLGPGANTEAFFGQGTRLTVV.

This rearrangement joins TRBV28 to TRBJ2-1, with 7 positions matching TRBD2. Germline V gene sequence: CDR1 MDHEN, CDR2 SYDVKM. CDR3 size: 17 residues. The trim removed 6 bases at V and 2 bases at J, leaving 13 bases unmatched. CDR3 DNA: TGTGCCAGCAGCCCCCCTCTAGCGGAAGATACCTACAATGAGCAGTTCTTC. Translation gives CASSPPLAEDTYNEQFF. Looking up the rest from reference TRBV28 and TRBJ2-1 gives the full variable domain: DVKVTQSSRYLVKRTGEKVFLECVQDMDHENMFWYRQDPGLGLRLIYFSYDVKMKEKGDIPEGYSVSREKKERFSLILESASTNQTSMYLCASSPPLAEDTYNEQFFGPGTRLTVL.

This chain links TRBV7-9 with TRBJ2-7; D is unresolved. This CDR3 has 16 residues. The V and J ends lost 4 bases and 0 bases respectively, with 16 bases between them. In germline, CDR1 is SEHNR, CDR2 FQNEAQ (reference sequence). The CDR3 DNA sequence: TGTGCCAGCAGCTCCGAGCGCAAGTTAGGCTCCTACGAGCAGTACTTC. Protein product: CASSSERKLGSYEQYF.

This chain joins TRBV4-1 and TRBJ2-1; the match to TRBD2 covers 13 bases. This CDR3 has 19 residues. Germline CDR1 reads MGHRA; CDR2 reads YSYEKL. V trimming: 0 bases; J trimming: 3 bases; junction bases outside the gene matches: 8. CDR3: CASSQDSAGLAGSYNEQFF. CDR3 DNA: TGCGCCAGCAGCCAAGACAGCGCGGGACTAGCGGGGAGCTACAATGAGCAGTTCTTC.

This clonotype was recorded once. The chain has TRBV27 and TRBJ1-2; no definite D call. CDR3 size: 14 residues. V shed 6 bases and J shed 1 base, with 12 bases lying between them. Germline V gives CDR1 MNHEY, CDR2 SMNVEV (reference sequence). CDR3 loop: CASRRNQDNYGYTF. As DNA, the CDR3 is TGTGCCAGCAGACGAAACCAGGATAACTATGGCTACACCTTC.

The chain links TRBV15 to TRBJ2-3; perhaps TRBD1 as D (5 bases). Germline values: CDR1 LNHNV, CDR2 YYDKDF (reference sequence). Trimming shortened V by 5 bases and J by 1 base, and 13 bases separated the two germline ends. This CDR3 region has 15 residues. The CDR3 is CATSVDIAGTDTQYF. The CDR3 coding sequence is TGTGCCACCAGCGTGGACATAGCCGGCACAGATACGCAGTATTTT.

This chain connects TRBV27 to TRBJ1-1, with D uncertain. The CDR3 contains 12 residues. Germline V gene lookup returns CDR1 MNHEY and CDR2 SMNVEV (reference sequence). V was cut by 3 bases and J by 8 bases, with 10 bases left in between. CDR3 amino acids: CASSLDGAEAFF. The DNA for the CDR3 is TGTGCCAGCAGTTTGGACGGCGCAGAAGCTTTCTTT.

J is TRBJ2-6 and V is TRBV27; 7 positions match TRBD1. CDR1 and CDR2 (germline): MNHEY, SMNVEV (reference sequence). This CDR3 has 15 residues. The V and J ends lost 5 bases and 12 bases, in that order; junction bases with no gene match: 13. CDR3 region: CASSITGTALSVLTF. CDR3 coding DNA: TGTGCCAGCAGTATAACCGGGACAGCCTTAAGCGTCCTGACTTTC.